This T cell receptor (beta chain) was retrieved from a study of CD8+CD57+ T cells in acquired aplastic anemia listed by TCRdb under 2018. Background on the whole study: Extracted DNA from sorted CD4+ and CD8+ cells averaged 3.2 ug, ranging from roughly 0.19 to 27.4 ug. Mean read counts for healthy donor samples were about 10.8 million for CD4+ cells and some 12 million for CD8+ cells.

In regard to this clonotype: Its target antigen remains unknown. No base quality values were provided; no much bigger clone lies one nucleotide off.

Summary of the overall study and its limitations: Between patients and healthy controls, no significant difference in CD8+ Simpson's diversity was found (P=0.060). Nearly 30 CD8+ CDR3 sequences were found in both patients and controls but appeared to be highly expressed in patients and within the immunodominant clones of the patients.

Genomic DNA was used as template for profiling of TCR beta VDJ combinations and CDR3 sequences. An Illumina HiSeq 2000 was the platform used for TCR repertoire sequencing. Concerning the study's data processing: Repertoires were assessed using TRBV/TRBJ rearrangement plots, CDR3 size and DJ length profiles, and Simpson's diversity index. The immunodominant clone was defined as the most abundant DNA sequence in deep sequencing data. CDR3 amino acid sequences were screened for sharing across subjects and were compared with published repertoires and the VDJdb database. TCRdb handled the public reads itself, with Q25 trimming in fastp and clone calling in MiXCR, and kept productive beta chains. Every entry covers one CDR3 protein and lists the most common genes and DNA from its rows. The V and J calls, along with clone size, are taken from TCRdb and not from the paper's own processing. For this sample there are roughly 420,000 distinct CDR3 sequences; 55% to 75% appear just once. The top ten constitute 3.5% to 4.5% of the sample.

In the study, sorted CD4+ and CD8+ blood T cells from patients with severe aplastic anemia and from healthy subjects underwent deep sequencing of TCR repertoires. Ficoll-Paque density gradient centrifugation was used to isolate peripheral blood mononuclear cells. Before DNA extraction, CD4+ and CD8+ T cells were sorted with FACS or magnetic beads. From the cysteine through the phenylalanine, the CDR3 covers 15 amino acids. CDR3 DNA only is kept here, 45 bases in frame from base 1. At the junction V is shortened by 5 bases and J by 5 bases; bases outside the gene matches: 9. According to the germline V gene, CDR1 reads SGHTA and CDR2 reads FQGNSA.

The clonotype originates from a human donor in good health, serving as a control. The sequence is built from TRBV7-2 and TRBJ2-5; TRBD1 aligns with 9 central bases. Sequencing input: sorted CD4+, CD8+, or CD8+CD57+ T cells (not recorded which) from PBMCs. The nucleotides read TGTGCCAGCAGCGCGCGCCGGGACAGGGTTGAGACCCAGTACTTC. Its protein reads: CASSARRDRVETQYF.